The 9 T cell receptor beta chains reported below all come from one sample, sequenced in a study of regulatory T cells in long-lasting Graves disease. Sequencing libraries for TCR beta were prepared with iRepertoire HTBI primers and Arm-PCR of CDR3 regions. Using its own MiXCR run on the multiplex PCR reads, TCRdb lists one record per CDR3 protein. The sample shows some 340,000 distinct CDR3 sequences, 12% of them seen only once. Time point denoted: newly diagnosed GD, antithyroid drugs for less than 3 months. The authors made the TCR library using RNA they extracted from PBMCs. This sample also appeared in a second study, on T cells in Graves' hyperthyroidism and ophthalmopathy.

The material sequenced was peripheral blood mononuclear cells (PBMCs), taken at new diagnosis, from a patient treated with antithyroid drugs. Receptors were obtained from a woman under 30 with Graves disease.

This clonotype occurred a few times. V is TRBV7-9 and J is TRBJ2-5, with a possible D match to TRBD2 (6 bases). Trimming pared 8 bases from V and 5 bases from J, leaving 15 bases between. The CDR3 is 13 residues long. Germline loops: CDR1 SEHNR, CDR2 FQNEAQ (reference sequence). The CDR3 reads CASDTGVTETQYF. The DNA of the CDR3 is TGTGCCAGCGATACGGGAGTCACGGAGACCCAGTACTTC.

This clonotype was detected many times. V and J are TRBV7-3 and TRBJ2-1; 7 bases agree with TRBD2. This CDR3 is built from 15 residues. Germline assignment: CDR1 SGHTA and CDR2 FQGTGA. V shed 1 base and J 4 bases; nucleotides not matched to a gene: 4. The chain's CDR3 is CASSLRSSGYNEQFF. Here the CDR3 DNA reads TGTGCCAGCAGCTTAAGGTCTAGCGGATACAATGAGCAGTTCTTC.

This clonotype was recorded at least ten times. The chain carries TRBV16 and TRBJ1-1; no clear D. Trimming took 2 bases from V and 3 from J, leaving 10 bases between them. The germline gives CDR1 KGHSY, CDR2 FQNENV. The CDR3 runs to 14 residues. The CDR3 here is CASSQQLRDTEAFF. CDR3 bases: TGTGCCAGCAGCCAACAGTTAAGAGACACTGAAGCTTTCTTT.

The chain uses TRBV28 and TRBJ2-7; D might be TRBD1 or TRBD2, each matching 5 bases. Between the trimmed V and J ends, which lost 3 bases and 0 bases, there was a span of 18 bases. Germline V lookup: CDR1 MDHEN, CDR2 SYDVKM. The CDR3 sequence is 17 residues long. For the CDR3, the DNA is TGTGCCAGCAGTTTCTCGGTGGTCATGAGGGGCTCCTACGAGCAGTACGTC. Its protein is CASSFSVVMRGSYEQYV.

This clonotype has at least ten counts. The V gene is TRBV14, the J gene TRBJ2-5, with D perhaps TRBD2 (6 bases). Trimming cost V 6 bases and J 4 bases, with 15 bases left between them. Germline V gene data show CDR1 as SGHDN and CDR2 as FVKESK. The CDR3 covers 14 residues. CDR3 residues: CASSREPRGETQYF. CDR3 bases: TGTGCCAGCAGTCGTGAACCGCGGGGAGAGACCCAGTACTTC. Using reference TRBV14 and TRBJ2-5 for the parts outside the CDR3, the full variable domain is EAGVTQFPSHSVIEKGQTVTLRCDPISGHDNLYWYRRVMGKEIKFLLHFVKESKQDESGMPNNRFLAERTGGTYSTLKVQPAELEDSGVYFCASSREPRGETQYFGPGTRLLVL.

This clonotype was counted many times. In DNA form, the CDR3 reads TGTGCCAGCAGTTACTCAGCCCCAGGTTACGAGCAGTACGTC. Protein sequence: CASSYSAPGYEQYV. This chain uses TRBV6-2 or TRBV6-3 with TRBJ2-7, with no clear D. The CDR3 covers 14 residues. CDR1 MNHEY and CDR2 SVGEGT come from the germline V gene. Trimming pared 0 bases from V and 4 bases from J, leaving 10 bases between.

This clonotype was recorded a few times. The J gene is TRBJ1-4, the V gene TRBV7-2, with 7 bases aligning to TRBD1. J lost 8 bases, V lost 5 bases, and 11 bases had no gene match. The length of the CDR3 is 15 residues. CDR1 and CDR2 from the germline V gene are SGHTA and FQGNSA. DNA for the CDR3: TGTGCCAGCAGCCCCCTTCGACAGGGAAAGGAAAAACTGTTTTTT. Translation gives CASSPLRQGKEKLFF.

This clonotype was detected many times. The chain links TRBV29-1 to TRBJ1-1; D remains unclear. The ends were cut back, 4 bases at V and 1 base at J, with 4 bases in the middle. CDR1 SQVTM and CDR2 ANQGSEA come from the germline V gene. CDR3 size: 11 residues. CDR3 coding DNA: TGCAGCGTTGCCTGGAACACTGAAGCTTTCTTT. Translation: CSVAWNTEAFF.

This chain connects TRBV7-9 to TRBJ2-2; TRBD2 aligns across 9 bases. There are 17 residues in the CDR3. V was pared by 5 bases and J by 3 bases, with 10 bases of the junction left unmatched. The germline gives CDR1 SEHNR, CDR2 FQNEAQ (reference sequence). Here the CDR3 reads CASSPGATSGYTGELFF. CDR3 DNA sequence: TGTGCCAGCAGCCCAGGGGCGACTAGCGGCTACACCGGGGAGCTGTTTTTT.